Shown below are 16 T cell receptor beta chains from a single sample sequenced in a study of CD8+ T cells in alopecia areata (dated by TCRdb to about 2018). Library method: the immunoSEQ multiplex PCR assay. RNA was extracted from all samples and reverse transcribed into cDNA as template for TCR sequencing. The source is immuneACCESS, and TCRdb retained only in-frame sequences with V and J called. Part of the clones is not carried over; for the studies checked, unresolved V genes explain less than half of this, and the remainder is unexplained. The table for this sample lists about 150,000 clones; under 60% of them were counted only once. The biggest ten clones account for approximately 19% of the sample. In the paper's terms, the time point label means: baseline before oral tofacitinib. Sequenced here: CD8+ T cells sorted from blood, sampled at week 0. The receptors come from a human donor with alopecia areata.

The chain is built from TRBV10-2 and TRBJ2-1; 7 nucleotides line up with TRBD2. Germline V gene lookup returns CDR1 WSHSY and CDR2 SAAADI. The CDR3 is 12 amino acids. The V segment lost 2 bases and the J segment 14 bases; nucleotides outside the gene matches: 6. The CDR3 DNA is TGCGCCAGCAGTGAGGGGGGGGACCCAAAGTTCTTC. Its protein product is CASSEGGDPKFF.

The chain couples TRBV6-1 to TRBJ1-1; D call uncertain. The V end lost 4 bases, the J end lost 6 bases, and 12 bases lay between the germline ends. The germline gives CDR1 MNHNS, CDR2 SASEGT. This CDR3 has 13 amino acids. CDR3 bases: TGTGCCAGCAGTGCGCAAAGTACTTCTGAAGCTTTCTTT. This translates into CASSAQSTSEAFF.

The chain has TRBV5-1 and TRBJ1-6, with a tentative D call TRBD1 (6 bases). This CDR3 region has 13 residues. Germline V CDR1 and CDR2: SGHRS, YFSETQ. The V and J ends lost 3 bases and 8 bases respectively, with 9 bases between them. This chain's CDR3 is CASSWSGDSPLHF. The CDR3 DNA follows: TGCGCCAGCAGCTGGTCAGGGGATTCACCCCTCCACTTT.

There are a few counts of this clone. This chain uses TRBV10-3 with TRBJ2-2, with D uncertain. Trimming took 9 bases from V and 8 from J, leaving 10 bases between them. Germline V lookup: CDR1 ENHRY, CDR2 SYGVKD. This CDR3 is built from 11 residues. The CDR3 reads CAITVGGELFF. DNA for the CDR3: TGTGCCATTACGGTCGGGGGGGAGCTGTTTTTT.

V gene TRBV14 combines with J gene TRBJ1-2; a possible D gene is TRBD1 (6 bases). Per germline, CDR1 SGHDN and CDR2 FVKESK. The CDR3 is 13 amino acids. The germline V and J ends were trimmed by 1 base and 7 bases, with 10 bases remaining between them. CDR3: CASSQGRGGGYTF. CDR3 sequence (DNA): TGTGCCAGCAGCCAAGGCAGGGGAGGTGGCTACACCTTC.

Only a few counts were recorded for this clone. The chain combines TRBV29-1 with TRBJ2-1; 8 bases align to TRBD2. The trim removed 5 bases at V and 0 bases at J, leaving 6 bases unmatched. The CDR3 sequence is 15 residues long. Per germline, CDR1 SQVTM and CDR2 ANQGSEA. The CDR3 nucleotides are TGCAGCGTTAGGGTAGCGGGAAACTCCTACAATGAGCAGTTCTTC. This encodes CSVRVAGNSYNEQFF.

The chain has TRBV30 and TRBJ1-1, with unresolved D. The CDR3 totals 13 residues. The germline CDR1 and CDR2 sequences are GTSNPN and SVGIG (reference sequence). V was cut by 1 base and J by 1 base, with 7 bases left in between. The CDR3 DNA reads TGTGCCTGGAGTGACAGCGGGAACACTGAAGCTTTCTTT. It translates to CAWSDSGNTEAFF. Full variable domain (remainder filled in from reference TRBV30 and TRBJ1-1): SQTIHQWPATLVQPVGSPLSLECTVEGTSNPNLYWYRQAAGRGLQLLFYSVGIGQISSEVPQNLSASRPQDRQFILSSKKLLLSDSGFYLCAWSDSGNTEAFFGQGTRLTVV.

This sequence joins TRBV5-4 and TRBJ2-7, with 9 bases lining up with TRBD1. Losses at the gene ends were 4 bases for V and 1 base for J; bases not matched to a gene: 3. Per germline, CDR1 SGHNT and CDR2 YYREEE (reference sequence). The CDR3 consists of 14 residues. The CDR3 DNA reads TGTGCCAGCAGCGAGGGACAGGGTTCCTACGAGCAGTACTTC. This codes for CASSEGQGSYEQYF.

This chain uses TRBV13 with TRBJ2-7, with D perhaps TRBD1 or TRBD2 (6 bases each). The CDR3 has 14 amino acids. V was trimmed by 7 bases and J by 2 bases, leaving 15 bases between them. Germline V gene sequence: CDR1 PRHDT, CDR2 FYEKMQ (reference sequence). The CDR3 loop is CASTRGRGPYEQYF. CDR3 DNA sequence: TGTGCCAGCACCCGGGGTCGGGGGCCCTACGAGCAGTACTTC.

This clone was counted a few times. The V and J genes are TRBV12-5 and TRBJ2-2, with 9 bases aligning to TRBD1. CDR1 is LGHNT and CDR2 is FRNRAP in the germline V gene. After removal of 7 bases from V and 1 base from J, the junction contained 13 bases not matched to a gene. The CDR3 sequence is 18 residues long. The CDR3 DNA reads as TGTGCTAGTGCCCGAGGACAGGGGCCAAGGAAGAACACCGGGGAGCTGTTTTTT. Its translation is CASARGQGPRKNTGELFF.

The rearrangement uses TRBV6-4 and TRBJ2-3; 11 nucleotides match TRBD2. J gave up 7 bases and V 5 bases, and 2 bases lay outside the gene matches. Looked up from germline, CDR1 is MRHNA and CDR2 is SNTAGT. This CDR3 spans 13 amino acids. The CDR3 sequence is CASSTSGGYTQYF. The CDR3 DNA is TGTGCCAGCAGTACTAGCGGGGGATATACGCAGTATTTT.

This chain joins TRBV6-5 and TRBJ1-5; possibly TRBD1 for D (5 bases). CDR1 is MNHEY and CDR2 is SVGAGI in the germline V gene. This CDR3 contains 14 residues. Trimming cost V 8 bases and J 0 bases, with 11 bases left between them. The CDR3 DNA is TGTGCCAGCGTCCGGGGGTATAGCAATCAGCCCCAGCATTTT. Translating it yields CASVRGYSNQPQHF.

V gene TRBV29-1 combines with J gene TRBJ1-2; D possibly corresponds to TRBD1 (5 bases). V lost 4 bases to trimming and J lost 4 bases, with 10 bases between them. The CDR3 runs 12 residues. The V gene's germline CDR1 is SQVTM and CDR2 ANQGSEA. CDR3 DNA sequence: TGCAGCGTTGGTAAGGGGTCCTATGGCTACACCTTC. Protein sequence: CSVGKGSYGYTF.

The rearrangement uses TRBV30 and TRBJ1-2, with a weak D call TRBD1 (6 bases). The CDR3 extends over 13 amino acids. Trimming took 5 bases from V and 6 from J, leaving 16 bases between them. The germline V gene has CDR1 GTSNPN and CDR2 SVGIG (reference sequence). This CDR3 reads CAWQGGQLNGYTF. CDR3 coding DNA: TGTGCCTGGCAGGGTGGACAGTTGAATGGCTACACCTTC.

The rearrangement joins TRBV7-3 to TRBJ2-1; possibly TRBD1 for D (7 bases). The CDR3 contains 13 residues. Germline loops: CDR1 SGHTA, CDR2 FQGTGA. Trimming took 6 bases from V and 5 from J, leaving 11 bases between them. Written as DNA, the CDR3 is TGTGCCAGCAGGGAGGGGACAGACAATGAGCAGTTCTTC. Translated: CASREGTDNEQFF.

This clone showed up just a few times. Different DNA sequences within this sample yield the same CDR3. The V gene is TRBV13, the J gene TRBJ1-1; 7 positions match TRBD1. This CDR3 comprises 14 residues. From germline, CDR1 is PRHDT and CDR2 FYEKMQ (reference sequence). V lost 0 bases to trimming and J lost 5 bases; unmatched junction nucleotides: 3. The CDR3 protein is CASSLGQGRTEAFF. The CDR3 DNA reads TGTGCCAGCAGCTTAGGACAGGGGAGGACTGAAGCTTTCTTT. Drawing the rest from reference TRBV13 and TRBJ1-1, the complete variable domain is AAGVIQSPRHLIKEKRETATLKCYPIPRHDTVYWYQQGPGQDPQFLISFYEKMQSDKGSIPDRFSAQQFSDYHSELNMSSLELGDSALYFCASSLGQGRTEAFFGQGTRLTVV.